This T cell receptor beta chain appears in the sequencing data of a study of T cells in localized non-small cell lung cancer. General observations from the study: In adjacent lung, a median roughly 60 of the top 100 tumor clones were found. Heterogeneity cannot be ruled out, as sequencing used one tumor region only. In the blood, greater T cell density corresponded to longer overall survival.

With regard to this clone: Its target is unknown.

Data came from immunoSEQ multiplex PCR; TCRdb stores just in-frame clones and leaves some out. The sample has about 23,000 clones, 85% to 90% seen once. This sample comprised peripheral blood, obtained before any cancer treatment. The sequence derives from a male donor aged 60 or older with stage I lung adenocarcinoma.

The CDR3 DNA follows: TGTGCCAGCAGCGTAACAGGGGGAGAGCAGTTCTTC. As protein: CASSVTGGEQFF. The chain recombines TRBV9 with TRBJ2-1; 8 bases are a match to TRBD1. The CDR3 runs to 12 residues. Germline trimming cut 1 base from V and 10 bases from J; bases unmatched to any gene: 1. From germline, CDR1 is SGDLS and CDR2 YYNGEE.